The present entry profiles one T cell receptor (beta chain) with its context. Its antigen is as yet unknown. CDR3 size: 14 residues. In germline, CDR1 is SGHNT, CDR2 YYREEE (reference sequence). V gave up 4 bases and J gave up 1 base, with 9 bases separating them. Repertoires were generated with immunoSEQ multiplex PCR, while TCRdb's copy carries only in-frame clones and drops some. The table lists tens of thousands of clones, 80% to 90% of them singletons. The entry originates in a study of a mutant IDH1 vaccine in newly diagnosed glioma. About the research overall: Patients got their first vaccination 4-6 weeks after radiotherapy alone, or with temozolomide cycles. The week-35 safety follow-up was V12, and the week-47 study end was V13.

As for time point: week 35, safety follow-up. Every single dose of the vaccine, 300 ug of mutant IDH1 20-mer peptide, came with topical imiquimod. The sequence derives from a man in his forties with glioma. This chain links TRBV5-4 with TRBJ2-1; D uncertain. The material was PBMCs, obtained from a glioma patient whose treatment included an IDH1 peptide vaccine. The CDR3 loop reads CASSPVGSYNEQFF. The CDR3 DNA sequence: TGTGCCAGCAGCCCCGTCGGGTCCTACAATGAGCAGTTCTTC.